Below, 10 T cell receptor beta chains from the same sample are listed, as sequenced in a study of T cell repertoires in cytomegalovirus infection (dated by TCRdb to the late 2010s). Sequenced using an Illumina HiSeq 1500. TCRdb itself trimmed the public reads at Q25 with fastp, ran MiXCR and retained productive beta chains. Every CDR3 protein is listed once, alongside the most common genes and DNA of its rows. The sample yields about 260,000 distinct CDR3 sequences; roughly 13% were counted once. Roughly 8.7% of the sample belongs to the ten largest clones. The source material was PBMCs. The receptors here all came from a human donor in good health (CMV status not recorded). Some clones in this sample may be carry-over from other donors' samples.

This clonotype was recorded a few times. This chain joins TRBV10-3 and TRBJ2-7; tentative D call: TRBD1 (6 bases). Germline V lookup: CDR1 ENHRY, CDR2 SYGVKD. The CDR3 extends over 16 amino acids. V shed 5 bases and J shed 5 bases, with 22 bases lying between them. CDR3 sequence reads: CAISSSLRQGIHEQYF. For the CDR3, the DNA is TGTGCCATCAGTTCCTCCCTTAGGCAGGGGATCCACGAGCAGTACTTC.

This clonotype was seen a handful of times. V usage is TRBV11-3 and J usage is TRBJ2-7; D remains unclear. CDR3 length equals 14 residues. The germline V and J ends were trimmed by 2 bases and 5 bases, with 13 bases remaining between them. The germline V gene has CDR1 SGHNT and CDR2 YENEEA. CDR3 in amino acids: CASSLYGRKDEQYF. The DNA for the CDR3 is TGTGCCAGCAGCTTATACGGCAGGAAGGACGAGCAGTACTTC.

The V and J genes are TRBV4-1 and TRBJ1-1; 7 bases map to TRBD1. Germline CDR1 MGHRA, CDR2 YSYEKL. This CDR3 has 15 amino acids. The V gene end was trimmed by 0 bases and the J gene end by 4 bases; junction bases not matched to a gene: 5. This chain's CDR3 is CASSQEAGGTTEAFF. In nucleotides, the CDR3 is TGCGCCAGCAGCCAAGAGGCAGGGGGGACCACTGAAGCTTTCTTT.

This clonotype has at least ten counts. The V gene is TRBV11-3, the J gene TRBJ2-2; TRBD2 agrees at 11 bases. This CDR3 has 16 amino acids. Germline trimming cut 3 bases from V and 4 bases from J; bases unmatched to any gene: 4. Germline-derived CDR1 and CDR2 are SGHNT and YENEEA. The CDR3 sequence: CASSFTSGSLTGELFF. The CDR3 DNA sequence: TGTGCCAGCAGCTTCACTAGCGGGAGCCTCACCGGGGAGCTGTTTTTT.

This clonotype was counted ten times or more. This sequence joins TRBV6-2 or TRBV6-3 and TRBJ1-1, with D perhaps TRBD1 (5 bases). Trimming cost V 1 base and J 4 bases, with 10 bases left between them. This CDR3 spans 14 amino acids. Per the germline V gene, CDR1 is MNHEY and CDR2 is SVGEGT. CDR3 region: CASSYFMQGTEAFF. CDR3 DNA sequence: TGTGCCAGCAGTTACTTTATGCAGGGCACTGAAGCTTTCTTT.

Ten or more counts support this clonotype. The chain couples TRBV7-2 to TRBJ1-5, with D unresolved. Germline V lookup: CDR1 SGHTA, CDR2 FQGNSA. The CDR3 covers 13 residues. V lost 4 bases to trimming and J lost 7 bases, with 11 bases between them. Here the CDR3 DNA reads TGTGCCAGCAGCTCCTTGTCCGGCCAGCCCCAGCATTTT. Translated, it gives CASSSLSGQPQHF.

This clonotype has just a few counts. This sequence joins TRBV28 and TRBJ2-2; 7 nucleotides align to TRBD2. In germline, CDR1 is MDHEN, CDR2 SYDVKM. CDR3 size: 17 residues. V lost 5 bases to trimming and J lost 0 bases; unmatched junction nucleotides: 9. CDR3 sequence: CASSTPGLTPNTGELFF. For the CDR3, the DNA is TGTGCCAGCAGTACACCGGGACTAACGCCGAACACCGGGGAGCTGTTTTTT.

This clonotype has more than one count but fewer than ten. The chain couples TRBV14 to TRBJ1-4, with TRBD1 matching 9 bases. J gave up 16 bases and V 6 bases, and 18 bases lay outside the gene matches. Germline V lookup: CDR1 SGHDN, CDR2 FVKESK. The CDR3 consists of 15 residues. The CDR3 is CASRVLPDRGKTTFF. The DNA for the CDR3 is TGTGCCAGCAGAGTATTGCCGGACAGGGGAAAAACAACGTTTTTT.

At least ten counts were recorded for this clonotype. For the CDR3, the DNA is TGTGCCAGCAGCCCCGGGACAGCGAACACTGAAGCTTTCTTT. Protein product: CASSPGTANTEAFF. The chain combines TRBV7-3 with TRBJ1-1, with TRBD1 identical over 7 bases. Germline CDR1 and CDR2: SGHTA and FQGTGA. V lost 5 bases to trimming and J lost 1 base; unmatched junction nucleotides: 4. The CDR3 has 14 amino acids.

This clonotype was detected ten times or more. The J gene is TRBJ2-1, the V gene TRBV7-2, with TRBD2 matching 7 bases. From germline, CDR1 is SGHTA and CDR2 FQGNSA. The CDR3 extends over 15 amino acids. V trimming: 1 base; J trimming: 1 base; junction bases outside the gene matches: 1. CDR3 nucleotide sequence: TGTGCCAGCAGCTTAGGGACTAGATCCTACAATGAGCAGTTCTTC. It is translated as CASSLGTRSYNEQFF.